The clone carrying this T cell receptor beta chain was detected ten times or more. What it binds is unknown. The data are from a study of T cells in Graves' hyperthyroidism and ophthalmopathy. V lost 8 bases to trimming and J lost 2 bases, with 21 bases between them. CDR1 and CDR2 from the germline V gene are SQVTM and ANQGSEA. The CDR3 extends over 15 amino acids. What was amplified from RNA transcripts were TCR beta CDR3 regions. In the first-round RT-PCR of the TCR CDR3, the HTBI primer set was used. TCRdb re-analysed the multiplex PCR reads in MiXCR, keeping a single row per CDR3 protein. The data contain 550,000 to 700,000 distinct CDR3 sequences, over 12% of them seen just once; the ten biggest clones take up 4% to 5.5%. Ophthalmopathy patients had Clinical Activity Score at least 3, NOSPECS grade at least 4, duration under 3 months. Used for diagnoses were clinical symptoms, serum thyroxine and TRAb, thyroid ultrasound and orbital computed tomography.

Whole-study findings and limits: Most thyroid-expanded clonotypes above 0.001 were also found in blood.

Sequencing used blood. This sequence originates from a woman between 40 and 50 years old with Graves' ophthalmopathy. This chain uses TRBV29-1 with TRBJ1-2; possibly TRBD1 for D (6 bases). Here the CDR3 DNA reads TGCAGCACATTAGGGACACCTGGAGGAAACTATGGCTACACCTTC. Translating it yields CSTLGTPGGNYGYTF.